The T cell receptor (beta chain) described here comes from a study of CD8 T cells in ankylosing spondylitis. This clonotype came up many times. The target antigen is unknown. General study points: It was reported that disease-linked clones were significantly enriched in matched ankylosing spondylitis synovial fluid. Relatively rare in peripheral blood, disease-linked clones were also CD8+. There was a TCR beta motif, made of fewer than 10 highly homologous variants, that appeared characteristic of ankylosing spondylitis blood.

This CDR3 is built from 15 residues. The trim removed 3 bases at V and 4 bases at J, leaving 7 bases unmatched. CDR1 and CDR2 (germline): MNHEY, SMNVEV (reference sequence). Using quantitative 5'-RACE with molecular barcodes, the authors made TCR beta libraries. TCRdb used MiXCR to reprocess the 5' RACE reads, holding one entry per CDR3 protein. The sample lists fewer than 400,000 distinct CDR3 sequences; approximately 8.2% were seen once. The TCR sequence derives from a male donor with ankylosing spondylitis. V gene TRBV27 combines with J gene TRBJ2-7, with 9 bases identical to TRBD1. The sequencing sample was made of blood, either unsorted or a sorted T cell fraction (not recorded which). The DNA of the CDR3 is TGTGCCAGCAGTTTCTCACAGGGGGCGTTTTACGAGCAGTACTTC. Its translation: CASSFSQGAFYEQYF.